The 20 T cell receptor beta chains below were found in one sample sequenced in a study of tumor and adjacent non-tumor tissue in lung cancer. Three rounds of nested PCR, following a modified ARM-PCR protocol, produced the TCRbeta library. MiXCR, applied by TCRdb to the multiplex PCR reads, yields one record per CDR3 protein. The sample records 50,000 to 70,000 distinct CDR3 sequences, around two thirds being singletons. RNA was extracted from bulk tissue without any cell sorting. The normal lung tissue was taken more than 3 cm from the tumor edge. The sequenced material came from distant non-tumor lung tissue. These receptors were collected from a man between 65 and 85 years old with non-small cell lung cancer.

As for this clonotype: A much larger clone is a single base away; this may be a read error. This sequence joins TRBV4-1 and TRBJ2-3; TRBD2 aligns across 7 bases. The CDR3 consists of 14 residues. Germline V lookup: CDR1 MGHRA, CDR2 YSYEKL. V lost 2 bases and J lost 5; bases outside the gene matches: 4. The CDR3 bases are TGCGCCAGCAGCCAACTAGCGGACATAGATACGCAGTATTTT. Amino acids: CASSQLADIDTQYF.

The chain combines TRBV4-1 with TRBJ1-1, with D unclear. Trimming shortened V by 4 bases and J by 10 bases, and 28 bases separated the two germline ends. Per germline, CDR1 MGHRA and CDR2 YSYEKL. CDR3 length equals 17 residues. The CDR3 protein is CASSPRTTSWGGAGAFF. CDR3 in DNA: TGCGCCAGCAGCCCCCGAACGACGAGTTGGGGTGGCGCTGGAGCTTTCTTT.

V usage is TRBV11-2 and J usage is TRBJ2-1; D gene ambiguous. The CDR3 has 13 residues. Germline values: CDR1 SGHAT, CDR2 FQNNGV. V lost 7 bases, J lost 6 bases, and 13 bases lay in between. CDR3 sequence: CASILDSLNEQFF. The CDR3 nucleotides read TGTGCCAGCATATTAGATTCCCTCAATGAGCAGTTCTTC.

Comments on this clonotype: Because the CDR3 is missing its conserved closing phenylalanine or tryptophan, this is likely a read error. The chain has TRBV6-5 and TRBJ1-6; possibly TRBD1 for D (6 bases). This CDR3 contains 14 residues. The germline gives CDR1 MNHEY, CDR2 SVGAGI. The CDR3 reads CASGYEGVGSPLHS. In DNA form, the CDR3 reads TGTGCCAGCGGTTACGAGGGGGTGGGTTCACCCCTCCACTCT.

Comments on this clonotype: Just one base apart from a much larger clone, this may be a read error. The genes are TRBV12-3 or TRBV12-4 and TRBJ1-1, with TRBD1 as a possible D gene (5 bases). CDR3 length: 11 amino acids. The CDR3 loop reads CVSRRGSEAFF. The CDR3 DNA is TGTGTCAGCAGGCGGGGGTCTGAAGCTTTCTTT.

Notes on this clonotype: A much larger clone lies a single base off, so this may be a read error. This chain joins TRBV5-4 and TRBJ1-1; a possible D gene is TRBD1 (5 bases). The CDR3 spans 14 residues. V gave up 2 bases and J gave up 6 bases, with 14 bases separating them. The germline V gene encodes CDR1 SGHNT and CDR2 YYREEE (reference sequence). The CDR3 is CASSFNWDGAEAFF. The CDR3 DNA reads TGTGCCAGCAGCTTCAATTGGGACGGCGCTGAAGCTTTCTTT.

The sample holds a few counts of this clonotype. The chain couples TRBV28 to TRBJ2-7, with D possibly being TRBD2 (5 bases). Between the trimmed V and J ends, which lost 3 bases and 5 bases, there was a span of 11 bases. The length of the CDR3 is 13 residues. From germline, CDR1 is MDHEN and CDR2 SYDVKM. The CDR3: CASSFGNWNEQYF. The CDR3 DNA reads TGTGCCAGCAGTTTCGGGAACTGGAACGAGCAGTACTTC.

About this clonotype: One junction end disagrees with the germline gene, perhaps due to a read error. The rearrangement links TRBV11-2 to TRBJ2-7; D is possibly TRBD1 (5 bases). The CDR3 covers 14 residues. Per the germline V gene, CDR1 is SGHAT and CDR2 is FQNNGV. The CDR3 loop reads CASSLGDRSYGQHF. The CDR3 bases are TGTGCCAGCAGCTTAGGAGACAGAAGCTACGGGCAGCACTTC.

J is TRBJ2-7 and V is TRBV11-2, with D possibly TRBD1 on 5 matching bases. CDR3 length: 16 residues. The V gene's germline CDR1 is SGHAT and CDR2 FQNNGV. The ends were cut back, 9 bases at V and 4 bases at J, with 25 bases in the middle. The CDR3 spells CASTRPGMSSLYEQYF. CDR3 in DNA: TGTGCCAGTACAAGACCAGGGATGAGCAGTTTGTACGAGCAGTACTTC.

The V gene is TRBV30, the J gene TRBJ2-1; no definite D call. The CDR3 has 12 amino acids. The V gene lost 2 bases and the J gene lost 7 bases, with 9 bases spanning the gap. Germline assignment: CDR1 GTSNPN and CDR2 SVGIG (reference sequence). CDR3: CAWSFIGNEQFF. The CDR3 coding sequence is TGTGCCTGGAGTTTCATTGGTAATGAGCAGTTCTTC.

About this clonotype: An end of the junction differs from the germline gene, which may be a read error. The gene calls are TRBV19 and TRBJ2-1; TRBD2 aligns across 9 bases. This CDR3 region has 16 residues. Looked up from germline, CDR1 is LNHDA and CDR2 is SQIVND (reference sequence). The CDR3 sequence is CTSTEPSGTPYNEQFF. The CDR3 nucleotides are TGTACCAGTACCGAACCTAGCGGGACCCCCTACAATGAGCAGTTCTTC.

Notes on this clonotype: At one end the junction does not follow the germline gene, possibly because of a read error. The chain has TRBV4-2 and TRBJ2-2, with 11 bases aligning to TRBD2. Germline V gives CDR1 LGHNA, CDR2 YNFKEQ. This CDR3 is 18 amino acids long. The chain's CDR3 is CVSSHAAVGTSGTRELFF. CDR3 nucleotides: TGTGTCAGCAGCCACGCCGCCGTAGGGACTAGCGGCACCCGGGAGCTGTTTTTT.

In regard to this clonotype: The junction differs from germline at one of its ends, possibly a read error. This chain links TRBV5-1 with TRBJ1-4, with 10 bases matching TRBD1. CDR3 size: 17 residues. CDR1 and CDR2 from the germline V gene are SGHRS and YFSETQ. CDR3 in DNA: TGCGCCAGCAGCTCCAGACAGGGGGCAAGAACTAATGAAAAACTTTTTTTT. It yields the protein CASSSRQGARTNEKLFF.

As to this clonotype: One base away lies a much larger clone, so this may be a sequencing read error. Likely a read error: the CDR3 ends without its conserved phenylalanine or tryptophan. The V call is TRBV5-1, the J call TRBJ2-5, with TRBD1 matching 9 bases. From germline, CDR1 is SGHRS and CDR2 YFSETQ. With V trimmed by 2 bases and J by 4 bases, 6 bases remained unmatched. CDR3 length equals 15 residues. The CDR3: CASSFSDRGTETQYL. The CDR3 region has the DNA TGCGCCAGCAGCTTCTCGGACAGGGGCACAGAGACCCAGTACTTA.

Points on this clonotype: This clone may be a read error of a much larger clone one base away. This sequence joins TRBV24-1 and TRBJ2-2; D is possibly TRBD1 (6 bases). Deletions cut 5 bases from V and 5 bases from J, with 11 bases between. Germline V gives CDR1 KGHDR, CDR2 SFDVKD. The CDR3 totals 14 residues. CDR3 region: CATSGSRGTGELFF. In DNA, the CDR3 is TGTGCCACCAGTGGGTCCAGGGGAACCGGGGAGCTGTTTTTT.

The genes are TRBV24-1 and TRBJ2-2; the match to TRBD1 covers 7 bases. The length of the CDR3 is 16 residues. With V trimmed by 3 bases and J by 5 bases, 8 bases remained unmatched. The germline V gene has CDR1 KGHDR and CDR2 SFDVKD. The CDR3 protein is CATSDPETGKTGELFF. The CDR3 DNA follows: TGTGCCACCAGTGATCCCGAGACAGGGAAAACCGGGGAGCTGTTTTTT.

Of note for this clonotype: An end of the junction does not agree with germline; a read error may underlie this. The J gene is TRBJ2-4, the V gene TRBV4-1; 10 nucleotides match TRBD1. The length of the CDR3 is 18 residues. Germline values: CDR1 MGHRA, CDR2 YSYEKL. The chain's CDR3 is CASSPLRGQGIANNIQYF. The CDR3 DNA sequence: TGCGCCAGCAGCCCCCTGCGGGGACAGGGGATAGCCAATAACATTCAGTACTTC.

This chain links TRBV6-1 with TRBJ2-7; possible D gene TRBD1, 5 bases. The CDR3 is 14 residues long. V was trimmed by 10 bases and J by 1 base, leaving 17 bases between them. Germline-derived CDR1 and CDR2 are MNHNS and SASEGT. CDR3 coding DNA: TGTGCCAACGGACAAAACAGGCTTTCCTACGAGCAGTACTTC. This gives the protein CANGQNRLSYEQYF.

V is TRBV30 and J is TRBJ1-1, with a possible D match to TRBD1 (5 bases). The germline V gene encodes CDR1 GTSNPN and CDR2 SVGIG (reference sequence). Trimming shortened V by 4 bases and J by 4 bases, and 13 bases separated the two germline ends. This CDR3 has 13 residues. CDR3 DNA sequence: TGTGCCTGGAACCGGGGGAGGGGCACTGAAGCTTTCTTT. Translated: CAWNRGRGTEAFF. The full variable domain, in which reference TRBV30 and TRBJ1-1 provide the parts outside the CDR3, is SQTIHQWPATLVQPVGSPLSLECTVEGTSNPNLYWYRQAAGRGLQLLFYSVGIGQISSEVPQNLSASRPQDRQFILSSKKLLLSDSGFYLCAWNRGRGTEAFFGQGTRLTVV.

This clonotype appeared a single time. A read error may explain this, as a much larger clone is one base away. The CDR3 region is CASSFSGEIQYF. CDR3 DNA: TGTGCCAGCAGTTTCAGCGGGGAGATCCAGTACTTC. The rearrangement links TRBV12-3 or TRBV12-4 to TRBJ2-5; 7 positions match TRBD2. This CDR3 is 12 amino acids long.